This entry concerns a single T cell receptor beta chain. The antigen it binds to is not known. No much larger clonotype is one base removed from it; base qualities were not supplied. The entire amount of isolated RNA was reverse transcribed using the High Capacity cDNA Reverse Transcription Kit, so the sequenced TCRB transcripts were expressed ones. Naive, central memory and regulatory T cell samples underwent deep immunoSEQ sequencing, averaging approximately 3.5 million total reads per sample. Sorted cells were lysed in RLT buffer, and RNA was extracted using DNase-treated RNeasy Micro or Mini kits according to cell number. To prevent cross-contamination, every cell subset was processed on its own, while patient and healthy donor samples were processed together. The immunoSEQ multiplex PCR was used to amplify TCRB sequences from cDNA, yielding 87-bp fragments that span the CDR3 region. Sequencing of the amplicons was performed on the Illumina HiSeq platform. The study's own analysis went as follows. PCR bias was computationally corrected using synthetic template baselines, reads within Hamming distance 2 were collapsed, and singletons that could not be merged were discarded. Reads were aligned against IMGT so that V, D and J genes, CDR3 length and insertions or deletions at six rearrangement sites could be assigned. Clonotype counts were normalized to sorted cell number within each subset before computing true diversity and Gini coefficients with the tcR R package. Repertoire sharing was quantified using the overlap coefficient calculated on TCRB nucleotide sequences. Here the immuneACCESS table is served through TCRdb, limited to in-frame sequences with V and J called. Missing clones are a known gap in these copies; in checked studies unresolved V genes cover under half, and the rest lacks a known reason. V and J calls plus clone size are reproduced from that table; the DNA served to infer D and trimming. In this sample the table shows 120,000 to 150,000 clones, 40% to 55% of which occur a single time. The ten largest clonotypes hold under 0.45% of the sample.

A single peripheral blood draw of around 120 mL on average was collected from each donor into heparinised tubes. Naive, central memory, regulatory and stem cell-like memory CD4+ T cells were sorted on a BD FACSAria II using a panel including CD45RO, CCR7, CD25, CD127, CD95 and CD27. Every sorted population had a purity above 95%. PBMCs were isolated immediately by Lymphoprep density gradient centrifugation and stained directly without culture. So that batch effects would be minimized, each experiment stained and sorted samples in pairs, pairing one healthy donor with one patient. The record originates from a study of beta chain features in type 1 diabetes (dated by TCRdb to 2017 to 2018). Concerning the study at large: Mean age, gender distribution, total cell number and subset yield did not differ between patients and healthy donors. A total of approximately 100,000,000 sorted cells were examined across all samples, and the number of cells per subset was strongly correlated with RNA yield. The study compared the TCRB repertoires of sorted circulating CD4+ T cell subsets in recently diagnosed type 1 diabetes patients with those in matched healthy donors. Regulatory and stem cell-like memory subsets were isolated from only 8 patients and roughly eight healthy donors, whereas naive and central memory subsets came from all 30 or so donors.

Broad study findings and their caveats: Sequencing cDNA rather than genomic DNA could over-represent highly expressing activated cells, although activation and CD3 levels did not differ between groups. The naive, central memory and regulatory TCRB repertoires appeared to resemble one another more closely among patients than among healthy donors. Because small numbers of individuals were included in the HLA sub-analyses, any influence of HLA type on TCRB rearrangement was left unresolved. At VDJ recombination sites, patients with type 1 diabetes made fewer insertions and deleted more nucleotides, a pattern implying thymic rearrangement abnormalities. Shorter templates might be favored by PCR, yet because patient and control samples were amplified and corrected together, any such skew would affect both groups equally. In all four CD4+ subsets, TCRB CDR3 length was moderately but significantly shorter in type 1 diabetes patients.

Sequences were obtained from Tregs from blood. Per the publication, the cell subset or site label means: regulatory CD4+ T cells. The sequence was collected from a young man in good health.

The CDR3 corresponds to CASSGRGQLTTNEKLFF. The nucleotide sequence is given as TGTGCCAGCAGCGGCAGGGGACAGTTAACAACTAATGAAAAACTGTTTTTT. The chain employs TRBV7-9 and TRBJ1-4, with 7 middle bases fitting TRBD1. Including cysteine and phenylalanine, the CDR3 has 17 amino acids. Just the 51-base CDR3 DNA is kept, in frame starting at base 1. CDR1 and CDR2, per the germline V gene (reference sequence), are SEHNR and FQNEAQ. V has 5 bases trimmed and J has 0 bases trimmed; junction bases matching no gene number 9.